This T cell receptor beta chain was obtained from a study of blood T cell repertoires in COVID-19. Looked up from germline, CDR1 is LGHNA and CDR2 is YNFKEQ. V was pared by 0 bases and J by 6 bases, with 13 bases between. CDR3 length: 15 amino acids. Repertoires were generated with immunoSEQ multiplex PCR, while TCRdb's copy carries only in-frame clones and drops some. The table records about 260,000 clones, roughly 87% of them present only once. This receptor was taken from a human donor in a cohort sampled during active COVID-19. The V gene is TRBV4-2, the J gene TRBJ2-3; maybe TRBD2 (6 bases). The sample consisted of peripheral blood. In nucleotides, the CDR3 is TGTGCCAGCAGCCAAGATCGTACTAGCTTGGATACGCAGTATTTT. It encodes CASSQDRTSLDTQYF.